The clone carrying this TCR beta chain has just a few counts. The data were obtained in a study of blood T cells in healthy people across ages. The germline gives CDR1 MNHNY, CDR2 SVGAGI (reference sequence). V lost 7 bases and J 1 base, leaving 11 bases between the germline ends. The CDR3 spans 13 residues. Primers used in a second PCR of roughly 6 to 12 cycles were a sample-barcoded 5' primer and a J-beta primer mix. Every sample gave at least 2.5 million paired-end reads containing CDR3. One entry per CDR3 protein, called by TCRdb with MiXCR from the 5' RACE reads. The data hold hundreds of thousands of distinct CDR3 sequences, with around 43% observed a single time.

The TCR was taken from a man in his 60s in good health. The chain couples TRBV6-6 to TRBJ2-7; D may be TRBD1 (6 bases). Specimen: blood. In DNA form, the CDR3 reads TGTGCCAGCATTCCGACAGGATCCTACGAGCAGTACTTC. It is translated as CASIPTGSYEQYF.